This TCR beta chain comes out of a study of T cells after yellow fever vaccination. 5'RACE template switching added a universal primer site and UMIs to TCR cDNA. TCRdb re-called the 5' RACE reads through MiXCR, storing one row per CDR3 protein. The sample holds more than 95,000 distinct CDR3 sequences, roughly 10% seen once. This clonotype was detected a few times. The CDR3 is made up of 15 amino acids. With 0 bases removed from V and 2 bases from J, the gap between germline ends came to 7 bases. From germline, CDR1 is LNHNV and CDR2 YYDKDF (reference sequence). This chain uses TRBV15 with TRBJ2-2; D may be TRBD2 (5 bases). Sample: CD8+ T cells sorted from PBMCs, taken on the day of the yellow fever booster vaccination. This TCR was sampled from a man aged 18 to 29 who received the YFV17D yellow fever vaccine. In DNA form, the CDR3 reads TGTGCCACCAGCAGAGATCGGGGTAACACCGGGGAGCTGTTTTTT. Protein sequence: CATSRDRGNTGELFF.